These 10 T cell receptor beta chains came from one sample sequenced in a study of cytomegalovirus exposure and HLA in healthy donors. The PCR employed 60 Vbeta primers together with 13 Jbeta primers. Measured with immunoSEQ multiplex PCR; TCRdb has only the in-frame clones, and not every one. The profile shows approximately 190,000 clones, 78% of them singletons. Sequencing was done on a sample of PBMCs. Every receptor here comes from a woman in her thirties in good health and CMV-seropositive.

V usage is TRBV19 and J usage is TRBJ2-7, with a possible D match to TRBD2 (7 bases). Germline loops: CDR1 LNHDA, CDR2 SQIVND (reference sequence). Between the trimmed V and J ends, which lost 7 bases and 3 bases, there was a span of 16 bases. The CDR3 spans 14 residues. The CDR3 is CASKFEAGHYEQYF. The CDR3 DNA sequence: TGTGCCAGTAAGTTCGAAGCGGGACACTACGAGCAGTACTTC. Combining the CDR3 with reference TRBV19 and TRBJ2-7 gives the whole variable domain DGGITQSPKYLFRKEGQNVTLSCEQNLNHDAMYWYRQDPGQGLRLIYYSQIVNDFQKGDIAEGYSVSREKKESFPLTVTSAQKNPTAFYLCASKFEAGHYEQYFGPGTRLTVT.

This clone was detected once. This sequence joins TRBV11-1 and TRBJ2-1; D is perhaps TRBD1 (5 bases). V was pared by 5 bases and J by 7 bases, with 12 bases between. From germline, CDR1 is SGHAT and CDR2 FQDESV (reference sequence). The CDR3 extends over 13 amino acids. CDR3 loop: CASSVKTENEQFF. The DNA of the CDR3 is TGTGCCAGCAGCGTAAAGACAGAGAATGAGCAGTTCTTC.

CDR3 residues: CASSSTGTNTDTQYF. The CDR3, as DNA: TGTGCCAGCAGCTCCACCGGGACTAACACAGATACGCAGTATTTT. The chain links TRBV7-3 to TRBJ2-3; 7 bases line up with TRBD2. The germline CDR1 and CDR2 sequences are SGHTA and FQGTGA. The trim removed 4 bases at V and 2 bases at J, leaving 6 bases unmatched. This CDR3 contains 15 residues.

The gene calls are TRBV6-1 and TRBJ2-1; 8 bases are shared with TRBD1. The CDR3 is 18 amino acids. Germline assignment: CDR1 MNHNS and CDR2 SASEGT. Trimming at V came to 3 bases and at J to 4 bases, leaving 14 bases not matched to a gene. Here the CDR3 reads CASSDGQGSGGGYNEQFF. The CDR3 DNA reads as TGTGCCAGCAGTGATGGACAGGGCAGCGGCGGTGGGTACAATGAGCAGTTCTTC.

In this sample, this clone turned up once. J is TRBJ1-2 and V is TRBV20-1, with D tentatively TRBD1 (5 bases). V lost 3 bases and J 8 bases, leaving 10 bases between the germline ends. Per the germline V gene, CDR1 is DFQATT and CDR2 is SNEGSKA (reference sequence). The CDR3 has 11 residues. CDR3 sequence: CSASDRGGYTF. The CDR3 DNA is TGCAGTGCTAGCGACAGAGGAGGCTACACCTTC.

Only a few counts were recorded for this clone. This rearrangement joins TRBV25-1 to TRBJ1-2; TRBD1 aligns across 9 bases. The V and J ends lost 6 bases and 8 bases, in that order; junction bases with no gene match: 7. Looked up from germline, CDR1 is MGHDK and CDR2 is SYGVNS. The CDR3 consists of 13 residues. The CDR3 reads CASREQGAGGYTF. As DNA, the CDR3 is TGTGCCAGCAGGGAACAGGGGGCAGGCGGCTACACCTTC.

This chain uses TRBV27 with TRBJ1-5; 10 bases are shared with TRBD1. Germline V gives CDR1 MNHEY, CDR2 SMNVEV (reference sequence). This CDR3 spans 17 amino acids. After removal of 8 bases from V and 2 bases from J, the junction contained 12 bases not matched to a gene. As DNA, the CDR3 is TGTGCCAGCGCTAGGACAGGGGGGGTAATCGGCAATCAGCCCCAGCATTTT. This translates into CASARTGGVIGNQPQHF.

This rearrangement joins TRBV2 to TRBJ2-7; 9 nucleotides align to TRBD1. Germline CDR1 is SNHLY and CDR2 is FYNNEI. The CDR3 runs to 15 residues. Unmatched junction bases numbered 9, after V lost 6 bases and J lost 3 bases. CDR3 in amino acids: CASSSTGQGVYEQYF. The CDR3 DNA is TGTGCCAGCAGCTCTACGGGACAGGGAGTCTACGAGCAGTACTTC.

The V call is TRBV20-1, the J call TRBJ1-1; D might be TRBD1 (5 bases). Between the trimmed V and J ends, which lost 5 bases and 6 bases, there was a span of 10 bases. This CDR3 contains 11 residues. The germline CDR1 and CDR2 sequences are DFQATT and SNEGSKA (reference sequence). CDR3 sequence reads: CSAWRGPEAFF. The CDR3 DNA reads as TGCAGTGCTTGGAGGGGCCCTGAAGCTTTCTTT.

In DNA form, the CDR3 reads TGCGCCAGCAGCCCATCTGGGGGGGAGTGGGCCTACGAGCAGTACTTC. This translates into CASSPSGGEWAYEQYF. J is TRBJ2-7 and V is TRBV4-1; 7 nucleotides align to TRBD2. Unmatched junction bases numbered 11, after V lost 4 bases and J lost 2 bases. The CDR3 is 16 amino acids. Germline V CDR1 and CDR2: MGHRA, YSYEKL.